This T cell receptor (beta chain) was sequenced during a study of T cells in Graves' hyperthyroidism and ophthalmopathy. RNA transcripts yielded amplified TCR beta CDR3 regions. A set of HTBI primers served as the primers for a first-round RT-PCR of the TCR CDR3. MiXCR was run by TCRdb on the multiplex PCR reads, yielding one entry per CDR3 protein. The sample has some 370,000 distinct CDR3 sequences; approximately 18% are singletons. This clonotype showed up many times. The antigen is not known. This CDR3 is built from 12 residues. V was trimmed by 8 bases and J by 8 bases, leaving 13 bases between them. The germline gives CDR1 MDHEN, CDR2 SYDVKM. Whole-study findings and limits: From stable hyperthyroidism, ophthalmopathy was separated by a 13 V-J model. Blood also carried most thyroid clonotypes expanded above 0.001.

J is TRBJ2-1 and V is TRBV28; D gene unclear. Sequencing used blood. The receptor's source is a woman under 40 with Graves' hyperthyroidism that later progressed to Graves' ophthalmopathy. The CDR3 loop reads CASFAVWHEQFF. Written as DNA, the CDR3 is TGTGCCAGCTTTGCGGTGTGGCATGAGCAGTTCTTC.